These T cell receptor beta chains were read from a single sample in a study of T cell repertoires in cytomegalovirus infection. One entry per CDR3 protein, called by TCRdb with MiXCR from the reads. Of around 570,000 distinct CDR3 sequences listed, under 45% are singletons. The antigens of these receptors remain unknown. The sample here was cultured PBMCs, taken from culture after CMV antigen stimulation. The receptors shown here come from a human donor in good health (CMV status not recorded). Some clones in this sample may be carry-over from other donors' samples. CDR3s include the opening cysteine and the closing phenylalanine or tryptophan. The order of the fields is D gene, V gene, CDR3 protein. The D gene is left open where the match is weak.

d_call: NA; v_call: TRBV15; cdr3_aa: CATSRDLGQRGYTF
d_call: NA; v_call: TRBV7-3; cdr3_aa: CASSKEAEPTVETQYF
d_call: NA; v_call: TRBV6-1; cdr3_aa: CASSEALAGSTDTQYF
d_call: TRBD2; v_call: TRBV10-3; cdr3_aa: CAISGTSGGGYNEQFF
d_call: NA; v_call: TRBV7-3; cdr3_aa: CASTSRNYNEQFF
d_call: NA; v_call: TRBV11-2; cdr3_aa: CASSSNPGHGPFPEAFF
d_call: NA; v_call: TRBV11-2; cdr3_aa: CASSQNRGPYEQYF
d_call: NA; v_call: TRBV6-1; cdr3_aa: CASSAPGRMGRRQETQYF
d_call: NA; v_call: TRBV4-1; cdr3_aa: CASRQTYTGISTEAFF
d_call: TRBD1; v_call: TRBV7-2; cdr3_aa: CASSRGQPNQPQHF
d_call: NA; v_call: TRBV7-2; cdr3_aa: CASSPPSGFWNEQFF
d_call: NA; v_call: TRBV4-3; cdr3_aa: CASSQDPPLGGTRDTQYF
d_call: NA; v_call: TRBV29-1; cdr3_aa: CSVGSTGELFF
d_call: TRBD1; v_call: TRBV20-1; cdr3_aa: CSARGQSEGVEQYF
d_call: NA; v_call: TRBV19; cdr3_aa: CASSQAERTFQYF
d_call: NA; v_call: TRBV10-3; cdr3_aa: CAISETALGVVGELFF
d_call: TRBD1; v_call: TRBV7-9; cdr3_aa: CASRTGTGGTDTQYF
d_call: NA; v_call: TRBV7-2; cdr3_aa: CASSLAGEGGYTF
d_call: NA; v_call: TRBV25-1; cdr3_aa: CASSEPGDLYEQYF
d_call: TRBD2; v_call: TRBV19; cdr3_aa: CASSIFYREGAGNEQFF
d_call: NA; v_call: TRBV9; cdr3_aa: CASSVGAGFSYGYTF
d_call: NA; v_call: TRBV6-8; cdr3_aa: CASSRRRPGELFF
d_call: NA; v_call: TRBV10-2; cdr3_aa: CASSNRDDTEAFF
d_call: NA; v_call: TRBV12-3/TRBV12-4; cdr3_aa: CASSPVEVGNQPQHF
d_call: TRBD1; v_call: TRBV5-8; cdr3_aa: CASSLLGQGPSNEKLFF
d_call: NA; v_call: TRBV7-2; cdr3_aa: CASALREGGTEAFF
d_call: NA; v_call: TRBV7-2; cdr3_aa: CASSFSRDTTDTQYF
d_call: TRBD2; v_call: TRBV7-6; cdr3_aa: CASSISGGAYNEQFF
d_call: NA; v_call: TRBV11-3; cdr3_aa: CASSLEGTNSPLHF
d_call: NA; v_call: TRBV7-6; cdr3_aa: CASSSDRGLRPQHF
d_call: NA; v_call: TRBV12-3/TRBV12-4; cdr3_aa: CASSRGGIGTQYF
d_call: TRBD1; v_call: TRBV5-1; cdr3_aa: CASSSDRRSYEQYF
d_call: TRBD1; v_call: TRBV2; cdr3_aa: CANMGTVNTEAFF
d_call: NA; v_call: TRBV5-1; cdr3_aa: CASSLVAVSSYNEQFF
d_call: NA; v_call: TRBV20-1; cdr3_aa: CSARYGGGTDTQYF
d_call: NA; v_call: TRBV7-8; cdr3_aa: CASSAGGSNYEQYF
d_call: NA; v_call: TRBV11-2; cdr3_aa: CASSFNRGAEAFF
d_call: TRBD1; v_call: TRBV18; cdr3_aa: CASSAPGQRGGNTIYF
d_call: NA; v_call: TRBV4-1; cdr3_aa: CASSYWGLYYTF
d_call: TRBD2; v_call: TRBV7-2; cdr3_aa: CASSLGRLAVETQYF
d_call: NA; v_call: TRBV7-2; cdr3_aa: CASIYRDRSSGANVLTF
d_call: TRBD1; v_call: TRBV20-1; cdr3_aa: CSARDRYTEAFF